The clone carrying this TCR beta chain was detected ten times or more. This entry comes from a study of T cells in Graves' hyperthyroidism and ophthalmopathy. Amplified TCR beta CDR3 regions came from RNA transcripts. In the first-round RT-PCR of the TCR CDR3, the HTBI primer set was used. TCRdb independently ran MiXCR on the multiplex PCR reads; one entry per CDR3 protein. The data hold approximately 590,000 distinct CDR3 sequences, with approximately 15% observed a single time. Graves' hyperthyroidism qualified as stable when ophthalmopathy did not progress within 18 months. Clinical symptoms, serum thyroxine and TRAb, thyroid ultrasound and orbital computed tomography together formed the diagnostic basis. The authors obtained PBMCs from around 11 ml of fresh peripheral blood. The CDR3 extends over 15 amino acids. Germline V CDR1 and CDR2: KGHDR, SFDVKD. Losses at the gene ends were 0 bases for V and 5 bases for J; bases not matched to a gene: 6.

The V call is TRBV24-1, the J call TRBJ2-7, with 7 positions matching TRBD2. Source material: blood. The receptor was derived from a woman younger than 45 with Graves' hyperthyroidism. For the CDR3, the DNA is TGTGCCACCAGTGATTTGGAGGGAGGGCTTGACGAGCAGTACTTC. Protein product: CATSDLEGGLDEQYF.